These 14 T cell receptor beta chains share one sample of origin, sequenced in a study of TIL therapy for anti-PD-1-resistant metastatic lung cancer. The libraries were made with immunoSEQ v3. Using immunoSEQ multiplex PCR, the repertoire was profiled, and TCRdb retains in-frame clones only, with some absent. This sample has more than 20,000 clones, with 78% found just once. Documented time point: pre-treatment sample, taken before nivolumab and TIL therapy. The material sequenced was blood, taken at baseline. All receptors come from a person between 25 and 79 years old with non-small cell lung cancer.

The rearrangement links TRBV29-1 to TRBJ2-3; TRBD1 aligns across 8 bases. This CDR3 is 14 amino acids long. V shed 4 bases and J 3 bases; nucleotides not matched to a gene: 6. Germline CDR1 is SQVTM and CDR2 is ANQGSEA. CDR3 protein: CSVGPTGVTDTQYF. CDR3 sequence (DNA): TGCAGCGTTGGACCGACAGGGGTAACAGATACGCAGTATTTT.

The gene calls are TRBV5-4 and TRBJ1-1; a weak D match, TRBD1 (5 bases). The CDR3 runs to 16 residues. The V gene lost 4 bases and the J gene lost 0 bases, with 16 bases spanning the gap. In germline, CDR1 is SGHNT, CDR2 YYREEE (reference sequence). This CDR3 reads CASSPEGKRMNTEAFF. The DNA of the CDR3 is TGTGCCAGCAGCCCCGAGGGGAAACGGATGAACACTGAAGCTTTCTTT.

The chain couples TRBV2 to TRBJ1-2; D is unclear. Deletions cut 5 bases from V and 4 bases from J, with 11 bases between. The CDR3 spans 13 residues. Germline CDR1 is SNHLY and CDR2 is FYNNEI. DNA of the CDR3: TGTGCCAGCAGTTTTGACCGGAGCTATGGCTACACCTTC. Its protein is CASSFDRSYGYTF.

The chain has TRBV30 and TRBJ2-7; 7 bases fit TRBD2. Per the germline V gene, CDR1 is GTSNPN and CDR2 is SVGIG (reference sequence). J gave up 0 bases and V 4 bases, and 0 bases lay outside the gene matches. The CDR3 is 12 residues long. The CDR3 region is CAWTGGSYEQYF. The CDR3, as DNA: TGTGCCTGGACGGGGGGCTCCTACGAGCAGTACTTC.

This chain links TRBV19 with TRBJ2-1, with TRBD1 matching 8 bases. This CDR3 is 15 amino acids long. Germline-derived CDR1 and CDR2 are LNHDA and SQIVND (reference sequence). V lost 3 bases, J lost 7 bases, and 8 bases stayed unmatched. CDR3 nucleotide sequence: TGTGCCAGTAGTATTGCGTCAGGGGGCGGGAATGAGCAGTTCTTC. This codes for CASSIASGGGNEQFF. The full variable domain, its missing parts supplied by reference TRBV19 and TRBJ2-1, is DGGITQSPKYLFRKEGQNVTLSCEQNLNHDAMYWYRQDPGQGLRLIYYSQIVNDFQKGDIAEGYSVSREKKESFPLTVTSAQKNPTAFYLCASSIASGGGNEQFFGPGTRLTVL.

V and J are TRBV28 and TRBJ1-2, with D uncertain. Looked up from germline, CDR1 is MDHEN and CDR2 is SYDVKM. The V and J ends lost 5 bases and 3 bases respectively, with 19 bases between them. This CDR3 comprises 16 residues. The CDR3 DNA sequence: TGTGCCAGCAGTCCGTCTGTAAACACTTGGGACTATGGCTACACCTTC. The encoded protein is CASSPSVNTWDYGYTF.

CDR3 bases: TGTGCCAGCAGTGAACCCAGGGGACTAGCGGGGGGCGAGCAGTACTTC. Its protein is CASSEPRGLAGGEQYF. V and J are TRBV2 and TRBJ2-7; TRBD2 matches 15 bases. Trimming at V came to 2 bases and at J to 6 bases, leaving 5 bases not matched to a gene. Germline lookup yields CDR1 SNHLY and CDR2 FYNNEI. This CDR3 spans 16 amino acids.

The V call is TRBV13, the J call TRBJ1-2; D not resolved. CDR3 length: 12 residues. CDR1 and CDR2 from the germline V gene are PRHDT and FYEKMQ (reference sequence). Trimming took off 8 bases at V and 4 bases at J, with 11 bases between the two ends. The CDR3 reads CASGGQFYGYTF. The CDR3 DNA reads as TGTGCCAGCGGAGGGCAGTTCTATGGCTACACCTTC.

This clone was found a few times. The rearrangement links TRBV7-8 to TRBJ2-1; TRBD1 is a possible D gene (6 bases). Germline V CDR1 and CDR2: SGHVS, FQNEAQ. V lost 5 bases and J lost 2, with 7 bases in between. This CDR3 comprises 13 residues. This CDR3 reads CASSRDTYNEQFF. DNA of the CDR3: TGTGCCAGCAGCCGGGACACCTACAATGAGCAGTTCTTC.

The J gene is TRBJ2-3, the V gene TRBV19; 8 nucleotides match TRBD2. V shed 5 bases, J shed 0 bases, and the junction held 4 bases outside the gene matches. The length of the CDR3 is 15 residues. Germline CDR1 reads LNHDA; CDR2 reads SQIVND (reference sequence). Here the CDR3 DNA reads TGTGCCAGTAGTCCGTTAGCGGGGAGCACAGATACGCAGTATTTT. This encodes CASSPLAGSTDTQYF.

The chain carries TRBV28 and TRBJ1-4; 10 positions agree with TRBD1. CDR1 and CDR2 (germline): MDHEN, SYDVKM. The V gene end was trimmed by 4 bases and the J gene end by 4 bases; junction bases not matched to a gene: 9. This CDR3 is built from 17 residues. DNA of the CDR3: TGTGCCAGCAGTTCACGGACAGGGGGGAGAGGTAATGAAAAACTGTTTTTT. Protein product: CASSSRTGGRGNEKLFF.

The chain has TRBV29-1 and TRBJ2-5; TRBD2 agrees at 7 bases. Trimming cost V 7 bases and J 11 bases; bases outside gene matches: 10. CDR3 length: 11 amino acids. Germline-derived CDR1 and CDR2 are SQVTM and ANQGSEA. Here the CDR3 reads CSGGSREGQYF. The CDR3 DNA reads TGCAGCGGTGGGTCCAGGGAGGGACAGTACTTC. The full variable domain, rest sourced from reference TRBV29-1 and TRBJ2-5, is SAVISQKPSRDICQRGTSLTIQCQVDSQVTMMFWYRQQPGQSLTLIATANQGSEATYESGFVIDKFPISRPNLTFSTLTVSNMSPEDSSIYLCSGGSREGQYFGPGTRLLVL.

The chain employs TRBV10-1 and TRBJ2-1, with D perhaps being TRBD1 or TRBD2 (5 bases each). Between the trimmed V and J ends, which lost 4 bases and 5 bases, there was a span of 9 bases. Germline V gives CDR1 WNHNN, CDR2 SYGVQD (reference sequence). The CDR3 totals 13 residues. The CDR3 DNA is TGCGCCAGCAGTGGAGTGGGGGACAATGAGCAGTTCTTC. Its translation: CASSGVGDNEQFF.

This clone has a single count. The junction shows a germline mismatch at one end, possibly a read error. The V and J genes are TRBV30 and TRBJ2-3; 8 positions agree with TRBD1. Looked up from germline, CDR1 is GTSNPN and CDR2 is SVGIG (reference sequence). This CDR3 has 15 residues. This CDR3 reads CAWSVIGQGTDTQYF. In DNA form, the CDR3 reads TGTGCCTGGAGTGTAATTGGACAGGGCACCGATACGCAGTATTTT.